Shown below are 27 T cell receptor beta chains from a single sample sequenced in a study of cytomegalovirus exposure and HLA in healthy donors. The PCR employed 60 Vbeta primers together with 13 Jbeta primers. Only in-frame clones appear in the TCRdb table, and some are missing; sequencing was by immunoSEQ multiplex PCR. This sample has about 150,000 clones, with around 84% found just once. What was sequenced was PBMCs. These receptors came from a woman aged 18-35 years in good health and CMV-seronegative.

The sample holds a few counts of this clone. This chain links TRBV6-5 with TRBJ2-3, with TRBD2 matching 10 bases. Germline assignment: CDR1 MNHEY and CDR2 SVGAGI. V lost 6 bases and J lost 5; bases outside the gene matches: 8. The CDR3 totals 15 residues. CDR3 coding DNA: TGTGCCAGCAGACAAAATGGACTAGCGGTAGATACGCAGTATTTT. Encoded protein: CASRQNGLAVDTQYF.

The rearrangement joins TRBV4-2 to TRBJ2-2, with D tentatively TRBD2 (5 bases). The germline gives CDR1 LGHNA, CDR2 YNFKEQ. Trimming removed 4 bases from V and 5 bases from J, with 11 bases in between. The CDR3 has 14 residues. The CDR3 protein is CASSPMGGTGELFF. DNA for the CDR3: TGTGCCAGCAGCCCCATGGGCGGGACCGGGGAGCTGTTTTTT.

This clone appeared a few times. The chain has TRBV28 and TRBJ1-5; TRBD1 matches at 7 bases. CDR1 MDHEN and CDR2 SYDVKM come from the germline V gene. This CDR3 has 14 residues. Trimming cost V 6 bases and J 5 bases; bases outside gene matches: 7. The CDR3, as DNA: TGTGCCAGCAGCCTCGGGACAGTGGATCAGCCCCAGCATTTT. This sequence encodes CASSLGTVDQPQHF.

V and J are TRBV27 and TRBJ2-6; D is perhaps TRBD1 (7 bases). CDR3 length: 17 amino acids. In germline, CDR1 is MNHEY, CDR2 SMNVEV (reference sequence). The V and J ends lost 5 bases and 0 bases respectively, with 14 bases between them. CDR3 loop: CASSPRDSLSGANVLTF. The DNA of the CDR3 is TGTGCCAGCAGTCCGCGGGACAGTCTCTCTGGGGCCAACGTCCTGACTTTC. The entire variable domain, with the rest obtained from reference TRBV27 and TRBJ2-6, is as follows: EAQVTQNPRYLITVTGKKLTVTCSQNMNHEYMSWYRQDPGLGLRQIYYSMNVEVTDKGDVPEGYKVSRKEKRNFPLILESPSPNQTSLYFCASSPRDSLSGANVLTFGAGSRLTVL.

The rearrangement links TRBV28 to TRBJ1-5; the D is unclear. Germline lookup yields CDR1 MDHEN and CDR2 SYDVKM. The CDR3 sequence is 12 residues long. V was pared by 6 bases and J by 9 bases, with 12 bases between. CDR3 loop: CASSLRGRPQHF. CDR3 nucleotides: TGTGCCAGCAGCTTGCGAGGAAGGCCCCAGCATTTT.

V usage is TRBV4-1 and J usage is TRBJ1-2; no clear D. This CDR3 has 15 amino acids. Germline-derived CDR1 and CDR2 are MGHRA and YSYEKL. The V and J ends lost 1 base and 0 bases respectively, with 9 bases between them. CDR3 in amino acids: CASSQATRTNYGYTF. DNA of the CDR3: TGCGCCAGCAGCCAAGCTACCAGGACTAACTATGGCTACACCTTC.

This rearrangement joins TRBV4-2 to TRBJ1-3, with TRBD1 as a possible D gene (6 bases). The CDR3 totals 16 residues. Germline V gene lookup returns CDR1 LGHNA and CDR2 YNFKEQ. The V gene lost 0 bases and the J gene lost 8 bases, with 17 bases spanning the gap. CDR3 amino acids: CASSQDIEGVWDTIYF. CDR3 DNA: TGTGCCAGCAGCCAAGATATTGAGGGGGTCTGGGACACCATATATTTT.

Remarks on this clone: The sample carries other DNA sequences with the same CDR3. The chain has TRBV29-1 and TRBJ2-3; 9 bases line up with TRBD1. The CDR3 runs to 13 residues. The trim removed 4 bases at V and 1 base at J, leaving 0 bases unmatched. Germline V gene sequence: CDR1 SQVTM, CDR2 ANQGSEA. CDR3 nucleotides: TGCAGCGTTGGGACAGGGGGCACAGATACGCAGTATTTT. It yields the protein CSVGTGGTDTQYF.

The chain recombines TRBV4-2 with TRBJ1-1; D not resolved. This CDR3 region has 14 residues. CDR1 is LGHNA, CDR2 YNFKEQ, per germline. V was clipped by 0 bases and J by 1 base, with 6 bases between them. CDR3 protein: CASSQDIRNTEAFF. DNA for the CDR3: TGTGCCAGCAGCCAAGATATCAGGAACACTGAAGCTTTCTTT.

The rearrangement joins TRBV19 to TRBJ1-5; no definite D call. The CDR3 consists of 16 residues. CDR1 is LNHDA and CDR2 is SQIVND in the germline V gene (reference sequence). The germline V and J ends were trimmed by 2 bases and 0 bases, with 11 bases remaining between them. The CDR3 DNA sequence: TGTGCCAGTAGTATATTAGGACGGGGTAGCAATCAGCCCCAGCATTTT. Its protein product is CASSILGRGSNQPQHF.

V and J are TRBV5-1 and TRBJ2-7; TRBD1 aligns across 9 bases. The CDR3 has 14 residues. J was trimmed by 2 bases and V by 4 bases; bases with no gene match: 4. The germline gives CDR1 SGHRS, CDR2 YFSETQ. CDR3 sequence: CASSGRTGAYEQYF. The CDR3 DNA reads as TGCGCCAGCAGCGGACGGACAGGGGCCTACGAGCAGTACTTC. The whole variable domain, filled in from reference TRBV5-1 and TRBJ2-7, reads KAGVTQTPRYLIKTRGQQVTLSCSPISGHRSVSWYQQTPGQGLQFLFEYFSETQRNKGNFPGRFSGRQFSNSRSEMNVSTLELGDSALYLCASSGRTGAYEQYFGPGTRLTVT.

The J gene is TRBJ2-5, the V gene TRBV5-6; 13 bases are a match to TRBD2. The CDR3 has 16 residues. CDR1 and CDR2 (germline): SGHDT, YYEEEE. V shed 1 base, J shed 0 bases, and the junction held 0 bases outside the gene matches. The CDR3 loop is CASSLTSGGDQETQYF. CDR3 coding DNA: TGTGCCAGCAGCTTGACTAGCGGGGGGGACCAAGAGACCCAGTACTTC.

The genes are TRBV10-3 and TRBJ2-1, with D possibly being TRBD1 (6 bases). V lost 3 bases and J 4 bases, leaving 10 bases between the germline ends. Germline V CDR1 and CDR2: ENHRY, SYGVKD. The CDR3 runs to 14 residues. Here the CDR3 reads CAISDTGSYNEQFF. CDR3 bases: TGTGCCATCAGTGATACAGGGAGTTACAATGAGCAGTTCTTC.

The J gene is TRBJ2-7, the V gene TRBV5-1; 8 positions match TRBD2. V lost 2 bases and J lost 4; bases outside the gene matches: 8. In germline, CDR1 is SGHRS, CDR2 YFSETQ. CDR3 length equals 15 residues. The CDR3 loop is CASSFGRASKYEQYF. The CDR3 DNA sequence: TGCGCCAGCAGCTTCGGGAGGGCTAGCAAGTACGAGCAGTACTTC.

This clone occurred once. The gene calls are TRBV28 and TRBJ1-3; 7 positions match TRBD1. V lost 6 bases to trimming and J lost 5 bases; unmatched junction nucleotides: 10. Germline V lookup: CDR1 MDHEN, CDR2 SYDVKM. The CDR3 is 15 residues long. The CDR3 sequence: CASSLGGKYRNTIYF. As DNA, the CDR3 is TGTGCCAGCAGCCTAGGGGGCAAGTATAGAAACACCATATATTTT.

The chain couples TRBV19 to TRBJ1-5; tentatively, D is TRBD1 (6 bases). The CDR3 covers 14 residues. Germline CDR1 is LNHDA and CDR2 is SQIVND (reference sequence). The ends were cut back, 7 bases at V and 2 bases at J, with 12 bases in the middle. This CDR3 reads CASNRGARNQPQHF. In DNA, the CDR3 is TGTGCCAGTAATCGGGGGGCACGCAATCAGCCCCAGCATTTT.

As DNA, the CDR3 is TGCGCCAGCAGCGTACAGGGAGGACCGGGACTAGTAACAGATACGCAGTATTTT. Protein product: CASSVQGGPGLVTDTQYF. The chain links TRBV5-1 to TRBJ2-3; 8 nucleotides match TRBD2. Germline CDR1 and CDR2: SGHRS and YFSETQ. The CDR3 runs to 18 residues. Trimming took 4 bases from V and 3 from J; bases not matched to a gene: 16. Full variable domain (outside the CDR3, taken from reference TRBV5-1 and TRBJ2-3): KAGVTQTPRYLIKTRGQQVTLSCSPISGHRSVSWYQQTPGQGLQFLFEYFSETQRNKGNFPGRFSGRQFSNSRSEMNVSTLELGDSALYLCASSVQGGPGLVTDTQYFGPGTRLTVL.

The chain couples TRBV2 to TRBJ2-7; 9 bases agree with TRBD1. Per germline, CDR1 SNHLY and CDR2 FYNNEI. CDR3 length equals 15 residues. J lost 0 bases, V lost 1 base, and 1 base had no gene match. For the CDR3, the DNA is TGTGCCAGCAGTGAAGGGGACAGGGACTCCTACGAGCAGTACTTC. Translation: CASSEGDRDSYEQYF. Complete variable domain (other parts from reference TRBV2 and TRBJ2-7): EPEVTQTPSHQVTQMGQEVILRCVPISNHLYFYWYRQILGQKVEFLVSFYNNEISEKSEIFDDQFSVERPDGSNFTLKIRSTKLEDSAMYFCASSEGDRDSYEQYFGPGTRLTVT.

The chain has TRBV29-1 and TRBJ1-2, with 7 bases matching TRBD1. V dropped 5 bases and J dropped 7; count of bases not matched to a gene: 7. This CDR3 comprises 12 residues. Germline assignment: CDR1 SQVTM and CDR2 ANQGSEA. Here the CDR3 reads CSVTSQGGGYTF. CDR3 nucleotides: TGCAGCGTTACTTCCCAGGGGGGTGGCTACACCTTC. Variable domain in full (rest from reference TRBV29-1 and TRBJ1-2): SAVISQKPSRDICQRGTSLTIQCQVDSQVTMMFWYRQQPGQSLTLIATANQGSEATYESGFVIDKFPISRPNLTFSTLTVSNMSPEDSSIYLCSVTSQGGGYTFGSGTRLTVV.

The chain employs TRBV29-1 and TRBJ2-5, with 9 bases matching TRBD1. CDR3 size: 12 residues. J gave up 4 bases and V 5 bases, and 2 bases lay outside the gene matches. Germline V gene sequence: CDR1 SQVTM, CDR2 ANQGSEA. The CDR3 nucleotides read TGCAGCGTTCACAGGGGGCGAGAGACCCAGTACTTC. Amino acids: CSVHRGRETQYF.

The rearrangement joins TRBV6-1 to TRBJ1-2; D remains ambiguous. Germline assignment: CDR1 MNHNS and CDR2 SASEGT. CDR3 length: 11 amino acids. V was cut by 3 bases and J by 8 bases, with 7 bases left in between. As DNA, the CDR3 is TGTGCCAGCAGTGAGAGGTGCGGCTACACCTTC. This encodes CASSERCGYTF.

The chain's CDR3 is CASSYTPLMSGGLYEQYF. The CDR3 nucleotides are TGTGCCAGCAGTTATACCCCCCTGATGTCGGGGGGGCTGTACGAGCAGTACTTC. This rearrangement joins TRBV28 to TRBJ2-7, with 8 nucleotides matching TRBD2. The germline CDR1 and CDR2 sequences are MDHEN and SYDVKM. The CDR3 is 18 amino acids. V lost 4 bases to trimming and J lost 4 bases; unmatched junction nucleotides: 18.

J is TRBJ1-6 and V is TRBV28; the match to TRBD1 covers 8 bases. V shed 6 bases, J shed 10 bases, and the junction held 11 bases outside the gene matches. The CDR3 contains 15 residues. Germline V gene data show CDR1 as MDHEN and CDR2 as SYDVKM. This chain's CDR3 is CASSLIGQGDSPLHF. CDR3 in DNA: TGTGCCAGCAGCTTAATCGGACAGGGTGACTCACCCCTCCACTTT.

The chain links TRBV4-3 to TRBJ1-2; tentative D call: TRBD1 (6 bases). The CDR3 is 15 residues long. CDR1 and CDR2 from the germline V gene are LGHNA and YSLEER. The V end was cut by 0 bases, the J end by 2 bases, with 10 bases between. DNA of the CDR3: TGCGCCAGCAGCCAAGATTCCCAGGGGAACTATGGCTACACCTTC. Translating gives CASSQDSQGNYGYTF.

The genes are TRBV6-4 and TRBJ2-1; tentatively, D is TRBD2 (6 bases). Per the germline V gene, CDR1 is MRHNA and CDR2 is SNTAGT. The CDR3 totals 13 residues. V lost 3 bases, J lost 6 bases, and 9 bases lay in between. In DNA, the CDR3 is TGTGCCAGCAGTGAGTACGGGGGCAATGAGCAGTTCTTC. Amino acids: CASSEYGGNEQFF.

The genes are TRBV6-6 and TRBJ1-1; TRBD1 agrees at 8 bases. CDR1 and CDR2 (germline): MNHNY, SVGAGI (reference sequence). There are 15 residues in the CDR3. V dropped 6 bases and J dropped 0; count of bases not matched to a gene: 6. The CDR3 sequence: CASSWGTGVNTEAFF. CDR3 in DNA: TGTGCCAGCAGCTGGGGGACAGGCGTGAACACTGAAGCTTTCTTT.

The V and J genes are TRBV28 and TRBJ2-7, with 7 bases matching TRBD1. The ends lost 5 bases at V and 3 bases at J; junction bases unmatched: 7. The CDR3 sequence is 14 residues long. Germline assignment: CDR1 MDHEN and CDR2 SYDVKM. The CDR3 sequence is CASSPGTVLYEQYF. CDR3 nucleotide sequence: TGTGCCAGCAGTCCCGGGACAGTCCTCTACGAGCAGTACTTC.